This T cell receptor (beta chain) appears in the sequencing data of a study of shared clonotypes between healthy human individuals. Study-wide findings and caveats: Sharing of clonotypes among donors was expected to vary with sequencing depth.

In the case of this clone: Its antigen is not known.

The repertoire was sequenced with immunoSEQ multiplex PCR; TCRdb's copy has only in-frame clones and lacks some. The table lists about 2.5 million clones, 92% of them singletons. CDR3 length: 13 residues. The V and J ends lost 0 bases and 6 bases respectively, with 10 bases between them. Germline assignment: CDR1 SGHRS and CDR2 YFSETQ. The chain couples TRBV5-1 to TRBJ2-7; D ambiguous. The specimen sequenced was naive CD4+ T cells from PBMCs. The subset here: CD45RA+ positively selected. The clonotype comes from a man aged 18 to 35 in good health. Some clones in this sample may be carry-over from other donors' samples. The CDR3 reads CASSLGSTLEQYF. The CDR3 bases are TGCGCCAGCAGCTTGGGGTCCACCCTCGAGCAGTACTTC.